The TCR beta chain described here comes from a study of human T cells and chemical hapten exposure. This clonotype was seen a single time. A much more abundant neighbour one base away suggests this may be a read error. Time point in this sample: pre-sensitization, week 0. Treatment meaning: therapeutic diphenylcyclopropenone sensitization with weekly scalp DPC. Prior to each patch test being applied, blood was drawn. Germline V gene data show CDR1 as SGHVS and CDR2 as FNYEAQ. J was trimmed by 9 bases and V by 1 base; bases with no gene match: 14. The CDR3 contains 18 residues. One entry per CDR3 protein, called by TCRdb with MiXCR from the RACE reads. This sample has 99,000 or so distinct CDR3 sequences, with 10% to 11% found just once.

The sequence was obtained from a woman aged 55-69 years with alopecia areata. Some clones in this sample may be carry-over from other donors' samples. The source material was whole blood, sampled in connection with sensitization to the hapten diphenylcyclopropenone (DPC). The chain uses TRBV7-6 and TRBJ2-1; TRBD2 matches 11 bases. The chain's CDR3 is CASSLVVLAGGVIPEQFF. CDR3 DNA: TGTGCCAGCAGCTTAGTTGTCCTAGCGGGGGGTGTCATCCCTGAGCAGTTCTTC.